This T cell receptor beta chain was profiled in a study of cytomegalovirus exposure and HLA in healthy donors. Between the trimmed V and J ends, which lost 5 bases and 0 bases, there was a span of 11 bases. This CDR3 region has 14 residues. Germline V lookup: CDR1 SGHVS, CDR2 FQNEAQ. This clone was picked up one time. Primers included in the PCR were 60 Vbeta and 13 Jbeta primers. Clones were sequenced by immunoSEQ multiplex PCR, and TCRdb holds only the in-frame ones, with some missing. The sample contains approximately 170,000 clones, approximately 82% of which appear only once. The sequencing input was PBMCs. This clonotype was sampled from a male donor in good health and CMV-seronegative. This chain joins TRBV7-8 and TRBJ2-7; D is unresolved. The CDR3 coding sequence is TGTGCCAGCAGCCCCGGTCGTCTCTCCTACGAGCAGTACTTC. Amino acids: CASSPGRLSYEQYF.